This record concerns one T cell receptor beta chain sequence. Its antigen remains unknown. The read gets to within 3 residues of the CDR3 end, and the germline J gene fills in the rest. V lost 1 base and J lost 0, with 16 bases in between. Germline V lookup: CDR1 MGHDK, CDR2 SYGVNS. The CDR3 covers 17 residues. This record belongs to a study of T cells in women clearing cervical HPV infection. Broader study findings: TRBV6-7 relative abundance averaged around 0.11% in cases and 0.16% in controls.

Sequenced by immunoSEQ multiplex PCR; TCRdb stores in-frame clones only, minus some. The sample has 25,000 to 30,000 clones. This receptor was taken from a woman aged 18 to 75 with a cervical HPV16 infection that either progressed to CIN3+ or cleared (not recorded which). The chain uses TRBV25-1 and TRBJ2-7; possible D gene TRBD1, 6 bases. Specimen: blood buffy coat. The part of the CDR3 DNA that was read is TGTGCCAGCAGTGAATTCCCACGCCGGGACAACTCCTACGAG. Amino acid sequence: CASSEFPRRDNSYE. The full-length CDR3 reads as CASSEFPRRDNSYEQYF.